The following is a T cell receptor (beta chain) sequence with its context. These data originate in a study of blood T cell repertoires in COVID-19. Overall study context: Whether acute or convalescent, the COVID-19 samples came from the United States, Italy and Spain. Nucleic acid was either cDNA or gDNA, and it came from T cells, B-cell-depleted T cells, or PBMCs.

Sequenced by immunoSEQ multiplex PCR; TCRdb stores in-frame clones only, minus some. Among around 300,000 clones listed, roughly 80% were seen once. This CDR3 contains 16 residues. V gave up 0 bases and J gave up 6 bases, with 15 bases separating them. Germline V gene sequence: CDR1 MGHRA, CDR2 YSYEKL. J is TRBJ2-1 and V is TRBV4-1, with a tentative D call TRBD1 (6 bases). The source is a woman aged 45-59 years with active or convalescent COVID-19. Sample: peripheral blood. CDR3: CASSQEAGARFNEQFF. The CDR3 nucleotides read TGCGCCAGCAGCCAAGAGGCAGGGGCCCGTTTCAATGAGCAGTTCTTC.